This is a list of T cell receptor beta chains from one sample in a study of T cells in Graves' hyperthyroidism and ophthalmopathy. TCRdb fed the multiplex PCR reads into MiXCR, producing one record per CDR3 protein. The data show almost 600,000 distinct CDR3 sequences, with 11% to 15% seen just once and more than 5% held by the top ten. The sequenced sample consisted of blood. These receptors were taken from a woman aged 30 to 39 with Graves' hyperthyroidism that later progressed to Graves' ophthalmopathy. Both conserved end residues are part of each CDR3. D genes are given only for firm matches. Only some rows state a clone size, as once, few, many or a class for expanded clones.

clone_size	v_call	j_call	d_call	cdr3_aa	cdr3_nt
many	TRBV7-9	TRBJ2-5	NA	CAIESGTETQYF	TGTGCCATAGAATCGGGGACGGAGACCCAGTACTTC
many	TRBV19	TRBJ2-6	TRBD1	CASNIGTGNSGANVLTF	TGTGCCAGTAATATCGGGACAGGGAATTCCGGGGCCAACGTCCTGACTTTC
many	TRBV4-2	TRBJ2-5	NA	CASSQDRGSLRGETQYF	TGTGCCAGCAGCCAAGATAGAGGCAGCCTTCGCGGTGAGACCCAGTACTTC
few	TRBV9	TRBJ2-1	TRBD2	CASSVLAGSSYNEQFF	TGTGCCAGCAGCGTACTAGCGGGGTCCTCCTACAATGAGCAGTTCTTC
few	TRBV4-2	TRBJ1-2	NA	CASSQEGTGNYGYTF	TGTGCCAGCAGCCAAGAGGGTACAGGGAACTATGGCTACACCTTC
NA	TRBV25-1	TRBJ2-7	TRBD2	CASRGGLAAYEQYF	TGTGCCAGCAGGGGGGGACTAGCGGCCTACGAGCAGTACTTC
few	TRBV7-9	TRBJ2-1	NA	CASSLALQGSEQFF	TGTGCCAGCAGCTTAGCCCTCCAGGGGAGTGAGCAGTTCTTC
few	TRBV18	TRBJ2-6	TRBD1	CASSALSQGTGANVLTF	TGTGCCAGCTCAGCATTGTCACAGGGGACCGGGGCCAACGTCCTGACTTTC
NA	TRBV2	TRBJ2-1	NA	CASSGRTHYNEQFF	TGTGCCAGCAGTGGCCGGACACACTACAATGAGCAGTTCTTC
few	TRBV14	TRBJ2-3	NA	CASSQLPGHRTDTQYF	TGTGCCAGCAGCCAGTTACCGGGACACCGCACAGATACGCAGTATTTT
many	TRBV7-9	TRBJ1-1	NA	CASSSGQSDTEAFF	TGTGCCAGCAGCTCGGGACAATCGGACACTGAAGCTTTCTTT
few	TRBV6-2/TRBV6-3	TRBJ2-7	NA	CASSYSSRGTSYEQYF	TGTGCCAGCAGTTACTCATCCAGGGGTACATCCTACGAGCAGTACTTC
many	TRBV28	TRBJ2-1	NA	CASSLSRGPLYNEQFF	TGTGCCAGCAGTTTATCCCGGGGGCCCCTGTACAATGAGCAGTTCTTC
many	TRBV2	TRBJ1-1	NA	CASSSSENTEAFF	TGTGCCAGCAGTTCCTCAGAGAACACTGAAGCTTTCTTT
NA	TRBV10-3	TRBJ2-1	TRBD2	CASTSGPENEQFF	TGTGCCAGTACTAGCGGGCCGGAGAATGAGCAGTTCTTC
many	TRBV20-1	TRBJ2-7	NA	CSARTAYEQYF	TGCAGTGCTAGGACAGCCTACGAGCAGTACTTC
few	TRBV20-1	TRBJ2-3	NA	CSAPLERSFTDTQYF	TGCAGTGCCCCCCTGGAGCGGAGCTTCACAGATACGCAGTATTTT
NA	TRBV6-2/TRBV6-3	TRBJ2-3	TRBD2	CASSRPSGAGNTQYF	TGTGCCAGCAGTCGGCCTAGCGGTGCGGGAAATACGCAGTATTTT
few	TRBV28	TRBJ2-2	TRBD1	CASSLPPRTGEGWNGELFF	TGTGCCAGCAGTTTGCCCCCGCGGACAGGGGAGGGATGGAACGGGGAGCTGTTTTTT
many	TRBV6-1	TRBJ1-2	NA	CASSPDGMGGYTF	TGTGCCAGCAGTCCGGACGGGATGGGTGGCTACACCTTC
many	TRBV25-1	TRBJ1-1	TRBD1	CASSEAGTGRGTEAFF	TGTGCCAGCAGTGAAGCAGGGACAGGCCGCGGCACTGAAGCTTTCTTT
many	TRBV5-5	TRBJ2-3	TRBD2	CASSSGLAVTDTQYF	TGTGCCAGCAGCTCGGGACTAGCGGTCACAGATACGCAGTATTTT
NA	TRBV20-1	TRBJ1-5	NA	CSASGEPNSNQPQHF	TGCAGTGCTAGCGGGGAACCGAATAGCAATCAGCCCCAGCATTTT
many	TRBV20-1	TRBJ2-7	TRBD2	CSAGGLADEQYF	TGCAGTGCTGGTGGACTAGCGGACGAGCAGTACTTC
many	TRBV7-9	TRBJ2-7	TRBD2	CASSPPTGTSGSEQYF	TGTGCCAGCAGTCCTCCTACCGGGACTAGCGGGAGCGAGCAGTACTTC
many	TRBV11-2	TRBJ1-1	NA	CASSLKGTVNTEAFF	TGTGCCAGCAGCCTAAAAGGGACGGTGAACACTGAAGCTTTCTTT
NA	TRBV12-3/TRBV12-4	TRBJ1-2	NA	CASSLGGSGYTF	TGTGCCAGCAGTTTAGGAGGTTCTGGCTACACCTTC
NA	TRBV6-2/TRBV6-3	TRBJ2-7	NA	CASSLELFREQYF	TGTGCCAGCAGCTTAGAACTTTTTCGCGAGCAGTACTTC
few	TRBV5-4	TRBJ2-1	NA	CASSLVGDLYNEQFF	TGTGCCAGCAGCTTGGTTGGGGACTTGTACAATGAGCAGTTCTTC